The sequence of this TCR beta chain was determined in a study of CD8 T cells in ankylosing spondylitis. Germline V CDR1 and CDR2: SEHNR, FQNEAQ (reference sequence). With V trimmed by 5 bases and J by 0 bases, 9 bases remained unmatched. CDR3 length: 16 residues. Notes on the study in general: CD8+ by phenotype, disease-linked clones were relatively rare in peripheral blood.

A quantitative 5'-RACE method, one with molecular barcodes, was used to make TCR beta libraries. TCRdb recomputed calls from the 5' RACE reads with MiXCR, one row per CDR3 protein. The table lists roughly 250,000 distinct CDR3 sequences, about 11% of them singletons. At least ten counts were recorded for this clonotype. Its antigen is not known. This receptor was obtained from a male donor with ankylosing spondylitis or in good health (not recorded which). The sequenced material came from blood, either unsorted or a sorted T cell fraction (not recorded which). V usage is TRBV7-9 and J usage is TRBJ1-1; 7 bases agree with TRBD1. CDR3: CASSRGQALLNTEAFF. CDR3 bases: TGTGCCAGCAGCCGTGGACAGGCACTACTGAACACTGAAGCTTTCTTT.